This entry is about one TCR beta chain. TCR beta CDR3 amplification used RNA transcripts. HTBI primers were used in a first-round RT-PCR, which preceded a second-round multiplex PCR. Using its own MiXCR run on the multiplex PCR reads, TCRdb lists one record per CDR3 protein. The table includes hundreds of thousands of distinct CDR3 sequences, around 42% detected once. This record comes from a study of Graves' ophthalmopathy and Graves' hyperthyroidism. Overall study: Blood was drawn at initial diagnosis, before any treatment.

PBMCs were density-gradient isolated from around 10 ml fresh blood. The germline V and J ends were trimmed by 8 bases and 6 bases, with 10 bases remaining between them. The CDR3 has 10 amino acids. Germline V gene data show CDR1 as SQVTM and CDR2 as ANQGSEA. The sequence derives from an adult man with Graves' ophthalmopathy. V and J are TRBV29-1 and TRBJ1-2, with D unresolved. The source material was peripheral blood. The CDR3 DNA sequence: TGCAGCTTGGGTGTGGATGGCTACACCTTC. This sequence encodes CSLGVDGYTF.